Listed here are 30 T cell receptor beta chains from one sample, sequenced in a study of brain T cells in children with intractable seizures. TCRdb's table, derived via immunoSEQ multiplex PCR, lists solely in-frame clones and lacks some. The sample lists approximately 23,000 clones; roughly 92% were seen once. Sequencing was performed on peripheral blood, taken at surgery. All receptors come from a boy aged 5-17 years with focal cortical dysplasia and intractable seizures.

The rearrangement links TRBV5-1 to TRBJ2-2, with D perhaps matching TRBD1 (5 bases). Between the trimmed V and J ends, which lost 4 bases and 4 bases, there was a span of 14 bases. This CDR3 comprises 15 residues. CDR1 is SGHRS, CDR2 YFSETQ, per germline. In nucleotides, the CDR3 is TGCGCCAGCAGCCAGGAAGGGGTGGGCACCGGGGAGCTGTTTTTT. Amino acid sequence: CASSQEGVGTGELFF.

The genes are TRBV9 and TRBJ2-7, with D possibly matching TRBD1 (5 bases). The germline V gene has CDR1 SGDLS and CDR2 YYNGEE. The CDR3 is made up of 15 amino acids. Between the trimmed V and J ends, which lost 3 bases and 0 bases, there was a span of 13 bases. The CDR3 nucleotides are TGTGCCAGCAGCGATGGGGCCGCGAGCTCCTACGAGCAGTACTTC. Its translation: CASSDGAASSYEQYF.

This chain uses TRBV7-3 with TRBJ2-3; weak D call: TRBD2 (6 bases). Germline V gene data show CDR1 as SGHTA and CDR2 as FQGTGA. There are 14 residues in the CDR3. The ends were cut back, 5 bases at V and 0 bases at J, with 9 bases in the middle. In nucleotides, the CDR3 is TGTGCCAGCAGCATAGGGACTAGCACAGATACGCAGTATTTT. As protein: CASSIGTSTDTQYF.

The chain joins TRBV6-5 to TRBJ2-7, with TRBD2 identical over 10 bases. The CDR3 is made up of 15 amino acids. The V gene's germline CDR1 is MNHEY and CDR2 SVGAGI. V was clipped by 5 bases and J by 1 base; unmatched bases: 5. CDR3 loop: CASSHILAGSYEQYF. The CDR3 region has the DNA TGTGCCAGCAGTCATATACTAGCGGGGTCCTACGAGCAGTACTTC.

The chain is built from TRBV5-1 and TRBJ2-5, with 10 bases aligning to TRBD1. J lost 5 bases, V lost 4 bases, and 5 bases had no gene match. The CDR3 runs to 14 residues. In germline, CDR1 is SGHRS, CDR2 YFSETQ. The CDR3 loop is CASSATGGSETQYF. The CDR3 coding sequence is TGCGCCAGCAGCGCGACAGGGGGCTCGGAGACCCAGTACTTC.

Note on this clone: The conserved phenylalanine or tryptophan normally closing the CDR3 is absent here, so this likely arose from a read error. The DNA is left out, because the CDR3 cannot be placed on it with certainty; the CDR3 is given as TCRdb lists it. V and J are TRBV10-3 and TRBJ1-1. Per germline, CDR1 ENHRY and CDR2 SYGVKD. The CDR3 comprises 13 residues, both ends counted. Here the CDR3 reads CAISEDAGRVGSV.

The chain uses TRBV5-6 and TRBJ1-5, with D unresolved. There are 16 residues in the CDR3. V lost 0 bases to trimming and J lost 11 bases, with 21 bases between them. Germline CDR1 reads SGHDT; CDR2 reads YYEEEE. The CDR3 region is CASSLALGRSGSAQHF. The CDR3 DNA is TGTGCCAGCAGCTTGGCCCTAGGGAGGTCGGGGTCGGCCCAGCATTTT.

The chain uses TRBV6-5 and TRBJ2-7; maybe TRBD1 (6 bases). In germline, CDR1 is MNHEY, CDR2 SVGAGI. The CDR3 runs to 15 residues. V was pared by 5 bases and J by 3 bases, with 17 bases between. CDR3 residues: CASSPTTGGYYEQYF. The CDR3 bases are TGTGCCAGCAGTCCAACGACAGGCGGATACTACGAGCAGTACTTC.

V usage is TRBV7-9 and J usage is TRBJ1-2; 9 bases line up with TRBD1. This CDR3 comprises 15 residues. Germline V gives CDR1 SEHNR, CDR2 FQNEAQ (reference sequence). The trim removed 4 bases at V and 7 bases at J, leaving 10 bases unmatched. The DNA of the CDR3 is TGTGCCAGCAGCTCAGATCGGGACAGGGTCTCTGGCTACACCTTC. It codes for CASSSDRDRVSGYTF.

This chain connects TRBV10-3 to TRBJ1-1; 8 nucleotides match TRBD1. The CDR3 totals 14 residues. Germline CDR1 reads ENHRY; CDR2 reads SYGVKD. Unmatched junction bases numbered 3, after V lost 3 bases and J lost 3 bases. For the CDR3, the DNA is TGTGCCATCAGTGACAGGGGGCTGGACACTGAAGCTTTCTTT. The encoded protein is CAISDRGLDTEAFF.

The V call is TRBV9, the J call TRBJ1-2; perhaps TRBD1 as D (5 bases). CDR1 and CDR2 (germline): SGDLS, YYNGEE. The CDR3 is 15 amino acids. The V end lost 0 bases, the J end lost 5 bases, and 14 bases lay between the germline ends. DNA of the CDR3: TGTGCCAGCAGCGTAGGTGGGCGCGAGGGGTATGGCTACACCTTC. It is translated as CASSVGGREGYGYTF.

This chain uses TRBV7-2 with TRBJ1-1, with no clear D. The CDR3 totals 14 residues. Trimming took off 2 bases at V and 1 base at J, with 8 bases between the two ends. The germline gives CDR1 SGHTA, CDR2 FQGNSA. The CDR3 coding sequence is TGTGCCAGCAGCTTATGGGCCACGAACACTGAAGCTTTCTTT. This gives the protein CASSLWATNTEAFF.

The chain employs TRBV6-5 and TRBJ1-2, with TRBD1 matching 7 bases. J lost 6 bases, V lost 7 bases, and 8 bases had no gene match. CDR1 is MNHEY and CDR2 is SVGAGI in the germline V gene. The CDR3 runs 13 residues. The CDR3 loop reads CASISPQGDGYTF. The CDR3 DNA reads TGTGCCAGCATTAGCCCCCAGGGGGATGGCTACACCTTC.

The CDR3 bases are TGTGCCAGCAGGCGGGACAACCAAGAGACCCAGTACTTC. Translation: CASRRDNQETQYF. The chain links TRBV6-5 to TRBJ2-5; D is possibly TRBD1 or TRBD2 (6 bases each). CDR1 and CDR2 from the germline V gene are MNHEY and SVGAGI. Deletions cut 6 bases from V and 0 bases from J, with 8 bases between. The CDR3 has 13 amino acids.

The genes are TRBV3-1 (or the pseudogene TRBV3-2) and TRBJ1-2, with 7 bases aligning to TRBD1. The CDR3 has 14 amino acids. The trim removed 4 bases at V and 5 bases at J, leaving 7 bases unmatched. Germline CDR1 LGHDT, CDR2 YNNKEL (reference sequence). CDR3 residues: CASSPRQGPYGYTF. CDR3 nucleotide sequence: TGTGCCAGCAGCCCCCGACAGGGACCTTATGGCTACACCTTC.

In its sample, this clone was seen once. The rearrangement joins TRBV3-1 (or the pseudogene TRBV3-2) to TRBJ2-7; D gene uncertain. Germline V gene lookup returns CDR1 LGHDT and CDR2 YNNKEL (reference sequence). This CDR3 is 15 amino acids long. Trimming took 5 bases from V and 5 from J, leaving 19 bases between them. Here the CDR3 DNA reads TGTGCCAGCAGCTGTCGTATCCTCGTGTTAGACGAGCAGTACTTC. Translation: CASSCRILVLDEQYF.

V is TRBV4-1 and J is TRBJ2-1, with 11 positions matching TRBD2. Germline V CDR1 and CDR2: MGHRA, YSYEKL. The CDR3 totals 14 residues. Trimming took 4 bases from V and 16 from J; bases not matched to a gene: 12. DNA for the CDR3: TGCGCCAGCAGCCTAATAGCGGGAGGGCCGGAGTTTTTCTTC. Translated: CASSLIAGGPEFFF.

V usage is TRBV13 and J usage is TRBJ2-2, with D hard to call. The V and J ends lost 3 bases and 1 base respectively, with 6 bases between them. The CDR3 is 14 residues long. Germline V lookup: CDR1 PRHDT, CDR2 FYEKMQ (reference sequence). The CDR3 loop is CASSFQQNTGELFF. The CDR3 DNA reads as TGTGCCAGCAGCTTTCAGCAGAACACCGGGGAGCTGTTTTTT.

The J gene is TRBJ2-1, the V gene TRBV6-1; 11 nucleotides line up with TRBD2. J was trimmed by 7 bases and V by 0 bases; bases with no gene match: 5. This CDR3 has 16 residues. Germline V gene data show CDR1 as MNHNS and CDR2 as SASEGT. CDR3 nucleotides: TGTGCCAGCAGTGAAGCGCCACTAGCGGGAGATAATGAGCAGTTCTTC. It is translated as CASSEAPLAGDNEQFF.

This sequence joins TRBV7-7 and TRBJ2-1; D may be TRBD1 (5 bases). V was trimmed by 5 bases and J by 7 bases, leaving 30 bases between them. Germline V gene lookup returns CDR1 SSHAT and CDR2 FNYEAQ (reference sequence). This CDR3 region has 19 residues. In DNA form, the CDR3 reads TGTGCCAGCAGCCCAACCCTTCTTCGATTAGGGGCTCCAATTAATGAGCAGTTCTTC. It encodes CASSPTLLRLGAPINEQFF.

In this sample, this clone turned up once. The chain is built from TRBV19 and TRBJ2-7, with D perhaps TRBD1 or TRBD2 (5 bases each). This CDR3 has 14 amino acids. Between the trimmed V and J ends, which lost 4 bases and 0 bases, there was a span of 10 bases. Germline V CDR1 and CDR2: LNHDA, SQIVND (reference sequence). Here the CDR3 DNA reads TGTGCCAGTAGTACCGGGACGGACTCCTACGAGCAGTACTTC. It is translated as CASSTGTDSYEQYF.

V is TRBV6-6 and J is TRBJ2-5; 11 bases align to TRBD2. The CDR3 totals 15 residues. Germline CDR1 and CDR2: MNHNY and SVGAGI (reference sequence). V trimming: 2 bases; J trimming: 4 bases; junction bases outside the gene matches: 3. The CDR3 region is CASSYGLAGSETQYF. The CDR3 coding sequence is TGTGCCAGCAGTTACGGACTAGCGGGTTCAGAGACCCAGTACTTC.

The chain combines TRBV7-8 with TRBJ1-2; the match to TRBD1 covers 8 bases. The CDR3 is 15 residues long. J was trimmed by 7 bases and V by 7 bases; bases with no gene match: 14. Germline values: CDR1 SGHVS, CDR2 FQNEAQ. DNA of the CDR3: TGTGCCAGCACCCCCCCGGACAGGGAGCGGGGTGGCTACACCTTC. It translates to CASTPPDRERGGYTF.

This chain connects TRBV27 to TRBJ2-1; perhaps TRBD2 as D (6 bases). The CDR3 runs to 13 residues. Germline values: CDR1 MNHEY, CDR2 SMNVEV (reference sequence). V lost 3 bases and J 5 bases, leaving 8 bases between the germline ends. CDR3 region: CASSFGGNNEQFF. The CDR3 nucleotides are TGTGCCAGCAGTTTCGGAGGGAACAATGAGCAGTTCTTC.

The genes are TRBV28 and TRBJ1-1; 7 bases are a match to TRBD1. The V and J ends lost 6 bases and 1 base, in that order; junction bases with no gene match: 11. The germline gives CDR1 MDHEN, CDR2 SYDVKM. This CDR3 has 16 amino acids. The CDR3 DNA reads TGTGCCAGCAGACCCCCCGTCCGGACAGGGAACACTGAAGCTTTCTTT. Translated: CASRPPVRTGNTEAFF.

The rearrangement uses TRBV10-3 and TRBJ1-1; D unresolved. From germline, CDR1 is ENHRY and CDR2 SYGVKD. The CDR3 totals 13 residues. V was trimmed by 6 bases and J by 0 bases, leaving 8 bases between them. CDR3 in amino acids: CAISDLMNTEAFF. The CDR3 nucleotides are TGTGCCATCAGCGACCTTATGAACACTGAAGCTTTCTTT.

This chain's CDR3 is CASSDRRRSEAFF. The CDR3 region has the DNA TGTGCCAGCAGCGATAGGAGGAGATCTGAAGCTTTCTTT. The J gene is TRBJ1-1, the V gene TRBV5-6, with unresolved D. The CDR3 has 13 amino acids. The germline CDR1 and CDR2 sequences are SGHDT and YYEEEE. Trimming shortened V by 4 bases and J by 6 bases, and 13 bases separated the two germline ends.

The genes are TRBV6-5 and TRBJ1-6; D might be TRBD1 (6 bases). The germline V gene has CDR1 MNHEY and CDR2 SVGAGI. Trimming removed 7 bases at V and 7 bases at J, with 17 bases between. The CDR3 is 15 amino acids. The CDR3 is CASTARGGLNSPLHF. CDR3 bases: TGTGCCAGCACCGCCCGGGGGGGGCTAAATTCACCCCTCCACTTT.

The rearrangement uses TRBV24-1 and TRBJ2-2; D ambiguous. Germline CDR1 KGHDR, CDR2 SFDVKD. CDR3 length equals 14 residues. The V gene lost 0 bases and the J gene lost 3 bases, with 4 bases spanning the gap. In DNA form, the CDR3 reads TGTGCCACCAGTGATTTGCGGGACACCGGGGAGCTGTTTTTT. Translation gives CATSDLRDTGELFF.

The chain couples TRBV4-1 to TRBJ2-7; D not resolved. Per germline, CDR1 MGHRA and CDR2 YSYEKL. V gave up 0 bases and J gave up 4 bases, with 7 bases separating them. The CDR3 covers 13 residues. The CDR3 region has the DNA TGCGCCAGCAGCCAAGACTCCCGGTACGAGCAGTACTTC. Encoded protein: CASSQDSRYEQYF.